This TCR beta chain was obtained from a study of T-cell reconstitution after alpha-beta-depleted transplantation in children. The germline V and J ends were trimmed by 3 bases and 6 bases, with 13 bases remaining between them. Germline V CDR1 and CDR2: DFQATT, SNEGSKA (reference sequence). The CDR3 is 13 residues long. During its preparation, the TCRbeta library received unique molecular identifiers. TCRdb analysed the PCR reads with MiXCR anew, one entry per CDR3 protein. This sample has 200,000 to 250,000 distinct CDR3 sequences; 8% to 10% occur once, and the top ten carry around 6.2%. Sequencing was performed on PBMCs from the stem cell graft donor, taken from the stem cell graft. This TCR came from a human donor who donated a stem cell graft to a child with acute lymphoblastic leukemia. This rearrangement joins TRBV20-1 to TRBJ2-3; a weak D match, TRBD1 (6 bases). CDR3 in amino acids: CSASHRVSDTQYF. As DNA, the CDR3 is TGCAGTGCTAGCCACAGGGTCTCGGATACGCAGTATTTT.